These T cell receptor beta chains were read from a single sample in a study of naive and memory T cell subsets. MiXCR, applied by TCRdb to the 5' RACE reads, yields one record per CDR3 protein. The sample shows 45,000 to 55,000 distinct CDR3 sequences, about 4.8% of them seen only once. Receptor source: a female donor in good health. Each CDR3 is given with its conserved first and last residue. The order of the fields is clone size, V gene, D gene, J gene, CDR3 protein, CDR3 DNA. A D gene is named only where the DNA matches it firmly. Clone size appears in some rows only: once, few, many, or a class for an expanded clone.

many	TRBV7-8	-	TRBJ1-5	CASSLGHSGVGQPQHF	TGTGCCAGCAGCTTAGGGCACTCGGGGGTCGGTCAGCCCCAGCATTTT
many	TRBV14	TRBD2	TRBJ2-1	CASSQDGWGGNEQFF	TGTGCCAGCAGCCAAGATGGATGGGGGGGAAATGAGCAGTTCTTC
many	TRBV28	-	TRBJ1-1	CASSSKGDTEAFF	TGTGCCAGCAGTTCCAAGGGAGACACTGAAGCTTTCTTT
many	TRBV19	-	TRBJ2-3	CATRSSTDTQYF	TGTGCCACCCGGAGTAGCACAGATACGCAGTATTTT
many	TRBV29-1	-	TRBJ2-1	CSGRTPQIHYNEQFF	TGCAGCGGCCGTACGCCACAAATCCATTACAATGAGCAGTTCTTC
many	TRBV12-2	-	TRBJ2-7	CASRLQSGKHFYEQYF	TGTGCAAGTCGCCTACAAAGCGGGAAACACTTCTACGAGCAGTACTTC
many	TRBV28	-	TRBJ2-5	CASSLGVRTIQETQYF	TGTGCCAGCAGTTTAGGCGTCAGAACCATACAAGAGACCCAGTACTTC
many	TRBV29-1	-	TRBJ2-4	CSVQGRDLNIQYF	TGCAGCGTACAGGGCCGGGATTTAAACATTCAGTACTTC
-	TRBV29-1	-	TRBJ1-1	CSVEEKEGLEAFF	TGCAGCGTTGAGGAAAAAGAGGGACTTGAAGCTTTCTTT
-	TRBV15	-	TRBJ2-2	CATSRVASTGELFF	TGTGCCACCAGCAGAGTTGCCAGCACCGGGGAGCTGTTTTTT
many	TRBV6-5	-	TRBJ1-1	CASTRGQTTEAFF	TGTGCCAGCACCCGAGGACAGACCACTGAAGCTTTCTTT
few	TRBV28	TRBD2	TRBJ2-3	CASSLLAGGGDTQYF	TGTGCCAGCAGTTTGCTAGCGGGAGGAGGAGATACGCAGTATTTT
-	TRBV6-2/TRBV6-3	-	TRBJ2-1	CASLTITGPTYNEQFF	TGTGCCAGCCTGACAATTACCGGACCGACCTACAATGAGCAGTTCTTC
many	TRBV7-3	-	TRBJ2-1	CASSLGFYGNEQFF	TGTGCCAGCAGCTTAGGATTTTACGGAAATGAGCAGTTCTTC
many	TRBV28	-	TRBJ2-5	CASSPLLWEQETQYF	TGTGCCAGCAGTCCCCTTCTTTGGGAGCAAGAGACCCAGTACTTC
many	TRBV29-1	TRBD1	TRBJ2-1	CSGKNRGPQDEQFF	TGCAGCGGGAAAAACAGGGGCCCCCAGGATGAGCAGTTCTTC
few	TRBV7-2	TRBD2	TRBJ2-7	CASRTTGLAVYEQYF	TGTGCCAGCAGAACAACGGGACTAGCGGTTTACGAGCAGTACTTC
many	TRBV29-1	-	TRBJ2-1	CSVGAPYNEQFF	TGCAGCGTTGGGGCCCCATACAATGAGCAGTTCTTC
many	TRBV28	TRBD2	TRBJ2-3	CASSLGLATDTQYF	TGTGCCAGCAGCCTGGGACTAGCCACAGATACGCAGTATTTT
-	TRBV6-1	TRBD2	TRBJ2-7	CASLGLAGLYEQYF	TGTGCCAGCCTGGGACTAGCGGGCCTATACGAGCAGTACTTC
many	TRBV5-8	-	TRBJ2-2	CASSLAGRGSTGELFF	TGTGCCAGCAGCTTGGCCGGTCGGGGGTCCACCGGGGAGCTGTTTTTT
many	TRBV15	-	TRBJ2-7	CATSRVQFSYEQYF	TGTGCCACCAGCAGAGTCCAGTTCTCCTACGAGCAGTACTTC
few	TRBV30	-	TRBJ1-5	CAWKDYFSSGNQPQHF	TGTGCCTGGAAAGACTACTTCTCGTCGGGCAATCAGCCCCAGCATTTT
many	TRBV6-1	-	TRBJ2-7	CASSDYRAIDEQYF	TGTGCCAGCAGTGATTACAGGGCCATCGACGAGCAGTACTTC
many	TRBV5-1	-	TRBJ1-1	CASSLGGGQKEAFF	TGCGCCAGCAGCTTGGGAGGCGGGCAAAAAGAAGCTTTCTTT
few	TRBV29-1	TRBD1	TRBJ2-2	CSVEAFQGVGNTGELFF	TGCAGCGTTGAAGCCTTCCAGGGGGTTGGGAACACCGGGGAGCTGTTTTTT
many	TRBV28	-	TRBJ1-6	CASSLYSKDSPLHF	TGTGCCAGCAGTTTGTACAGTAAGGATTCACCCCTCCACTTT
many	TRBV4-3	-	TRBJ1-2	CASSQGLTDTYGYTF	TGCGCCAGCAGCCAAGGACTTACAGACACCTATGGCTACACCTTC
many	TRBV12-3/TRBV12-4	TRBD1	TRBJ2-5	CASRTDRVWTETQYF	TGTGCCAGCAGAACCGACAGGGTTTGGACCGAGACCCAGTACTTC
few	TRBV9	-	TRBJ2-5	CASSVGRLRQLQETQYF	TGTGCCAGCAGCGTAGGGAGGTTGCGACAGTTGCAAGAGACCCAGTACTTC
many	TRBV12-3/TRBV12-4	-	TRBJ1-4	CASRLWEVEEKLFF	TGTGCCAGCAGATTATGGGAGGTAGAGGAAAAACTGTTTTTT
few	TRBV28	-	TRBJ1-2	CASSLVATFGYTF	TGTGCCAGCAGTTTGGTTGCGACTTTTGGCTACACCTTC
many	TRBV5-1	-	TRBJ1-5	CASSLGGDQPQHF	TGCGCCAGCAGCTTGGGAGGGGATCAGCCCCAGCATTTT
-	TRBV7-9	TRBD1	TRBJ1-1	CASSRSGRGAKSEAFF	TGTGCCAGCAGCCGAAGCGGCAGGGGGGCAAAGTCTGAAGCTTTCTTT
few	TRBV9	-	TRBJ2-3	CASSGASSLVTDTQYF	TGTGCCAGCAGCGGGGCTAGCAGTCTGGTCACAGATACGCAGTATTTT
many	TRBV4-3	TRBD2	TRBJ2-3	CASSQDDTSVIDTQYF	TGCGCCAGCAGCCAAGATGACACTAGCGTTATAGATACGCAGTATTTT
-	TRBV29-1	-	TRBJ2-7	CSVVARGGDYEQYF	TGCAGCGTTGTAGCCAGAGGGGGGGACTACGAGCAGTACTTC
many	TRBV5-1	-	TRBJ2-7	CASSLSVSYEQYF	TGCGCCAGCAGCTTGTCCGTATCCTACGAGCAGTACTTC
many	TRBV7-9	-	TRBJ2-3	CASSLAGRTDTQYF	TGTGCCAGCAGCTTAGCGGGCCGCACAGATACGCAGTATTTT
many	TRBV7-2	TRBD1	TRBJ2-3	CASSTSGGGWADTQYF	TGTGCCAGCAGCACATCAGGGGGTGGATGGGCAGATACGCAGTATTTT
-	TRBV7-9	-	TRBJ2-2	CASSLAHSGAGELFF	TGTGCCAGCAGCTTAGCGCATTCCGGGGCCGGGGAGCTGTTTTTT
many	TRBV4-1	-	TRBJ2-1	CASSQVVTSYNEQFF	TGCGCCAGCAGCCAAGTGGTGACCTCCTACAATGAGCAGTTCTTC
many	TRBV28	TRBD2	TRBJ2-7	CASSPWTSVGYEQYF	TGTGCCAGCAGTCCGTGGACTAGCGTGGGCTACGAGCAGTACTTC
many	TRBV20-1	-	TRBJ1-2	CSASLNQGPMRSGYTF	TGCAGTGCGTCGCTTAACCAGGGGCCCATGAGGTCTGGCTACACCTTC
many	TRBV6-5	-	TRBJ2-5	CASSPHLAGRETQYF	TGTGCCAGCAGCCCCCACCTGGCGGGCCGAGAGACCCAGTACTTC
-	TRBV11-2	TRBD1	TRBJ2-5	CASSSWTGEGETQYF	TGTGCCAGCAGCTCGTGGACAGGGGAAGGGGAGACCCAGTACTTC
many	TRBV29-1	-	TRBJ1-1	CRGIPVTEAFF	TGCAGGGGGATACCCGTGACTGAAGCTTTCTTT
few	TRBV29-1	TRBD1	TRBJ2-4	CSAHAGQGKNIQYF	TGCAGCGCTCACGCGGGACAGGGCAAAAACATTCAGTACTTC
few	TRBV6-1	-	TRBJ2-5	CASSEPRETQYF	TGTGCCAGCAGTGAACCTCGAGAGACCCAGTACTTC
many	TRBV7-2	-	TRBJ2-3	CASSWQPTDTQYF	TGTGCCAGCAGCTGGCAGCCAACAGATACGCAGTATTTT
many	TRBV7-9	-	TRBJ2-7	CASSSPGGYEQYF	TGTGCCAGCAGCTCCCCCGGGGGCTACGAGCAGTACTTC
many	TRBV28	-	TRBJ2-3	CASSFVRAGDTQYF	TGTGCCAGCAGTTTTGTGCGCGCCGGGGATACGCAGTATTTT